The entry that follows covers one T cell receptor (beta chain) sequence. Its antigen is still unknown. These data come from a study of graft-versus-host responses after intestinal transplantation. The table came from immunoSEQ multiplex PCR; TCRdb's copy has only in-frame clones and leaves some out. The data contain 20,000 to 30,000 clones, around 85% of them singletons. Study results and limitations: There was an association between peak levels of circulating GvH clones and early post-transplant HvG declines.

The CDR3 is 13 amino acids. V was cut by 10 bases and J by 1 base, with 13 bases left in between. The germline gives CDR1 SGHAT, CDR2 FQDESV (reference sequence). This rearrangement joins TRBV11-1 to TRBJ1-2; possibly TRBD1 for D (5 bases). This material consisted of PBMCs, taken around 460 days after intestinal transplant. This TCR was recovered from a human patient who received an intestinal transplant, so some T cells may come from the graft donor. The CDR3 region is CATQDIFNYGYTF. CDR3 DNA: TGTGCCACCCAGGACATTTTTAACTATGGCTACACCTTC. Based on the CDR3 plus reference TRBV11-1 and TRBJ1-2, the full variable domain is EAEVAQSPRYKITEKSQAVAFWCDPISGHATLYWYRQILGQGPELLVQFQDESVVDDSQLPKDRFSAERLKGVDSTLKIQPAELGDSAMYLCATQDIFNYGYTFGSGTRLTVV.